These T cell receptor beta chains were read from a single sample in a study of cytomegalovirus exposure and HLA in healthy donors. Profiling relied on immunoSEQ multiplex PCR, and the TCRdb table lists in-frame clones only, not all of them. This table has over 150,000 clones, approximately 78% appearing once. Sequencing was done on a sample of PBMCs. These receptors were collected from a woman under 30 in good health and CMV-seronegative. Each CDR3 is given with its conserved first and last residue. A D gene is named only where the DNA matches it firmly. Some rows have no size entry. The others give once, few or many, or a class for an expanded clone.

J gene | V gene | clone size | D gene | CDR3 DNA | CDR3 protein
TRBJ1-2 | TRBV5-6 | NA | NA | TGTGCCAGCAGCTTTCACTTCGATGGCTACACCTTC | CASSFHFDGYTF
TRBJ2-3 | TRBV6-1 | NA | NA | TGTGCCAGCAGTCCTGATCGCTACACAGATACGCAGTATTTT | CASSPDRYTDTQYF
TRBJ2-1 | TRBV28 | NA | TRBD2 | TGTGCCAGCGTATTCGGGGGACTAGCGGGAGTCATGGACTACAATGAGCAGTTCTTC | CASVFGGLAGVMDYNEQFF
TRBJ1-3 | TRBV4-1 | NA | TRBD1 | TGCGCCAGCAGTTTGGACAGGCCGTTCTCTGGAAACACCATATATTTT | CASSLDRPFSGNTIYF
TRBJ2-1 | TRBV11-2 | NA | NA | TGTGCCAGCAGCTTAGAGGGAGGAACCTACAATGAGCAGTTCTTC | CASSLEGGTYNEQFF
TRBJ2-7 | TRBV29-1 | NA | NA | TGCAGCGTACGACAGACCTCCTACGAGCAGTACTTC | CSVRQTSYEQYF
TRBJ2-7 | TRBV7-9 | NA | TRBD2 | TGTGCCAGCAGCTTATACGGGAGGTCAGCCTCCGACGAGCAGTACTTC | CASSLYGRSASDEQYF
TRBJ2-1 | TRBV29-1 | NA | NA | TGCAGCGGCGTGACCTACAATGAGCAGTTCTTC | CSGVTYNEQFF
TRBJ1-3 | TRBV28 | NA | TRBD1 | TGTGCCAGCAGTTTATACCAGGGGGCCAACACCATATATTTT | CASSLYQGANTIYF
TRBJ1-1 | TRBV25-1 | NA | NA | TGTGCCAGCAGTGAATATTCCTTCGGGATGAACACTGAAGCTTTCTTT | CASSEYSFGMNTEAFF
TRBJ2-5 | TRBV10-1 | NA | TRBD1 | TGCGCCAGCGGACCGGACAGGGCCCGGGAGACCCAGTACTTC | CASGPDRARETQYF
TRBJ2-3 | TRBV2 | NA | TRBD1 | TGTGCCAGCGGGGGAAAACCAGGGGGCGTTCTATCCGATACGCAGTATTTT | CASGGKPGGVLSDTQYF
TRBJ2-1 | TRBV19 | NA | TRBD2 | TGTGCCAGTAGTCTTAGCGGGAGAGGGGGCAATGAGCAGTTCTTC | CASSLSGRGGNEQFF
TRBJ1-1 | TRBV7-9 | NA | TRBD1 | TGTGCCAGCAGCCCACAGACAGGGGTGGCGACTGAAGCTTTCTTT | CASSPQTGVATEAFF
TRBJ1-5 | TRBV6-5 | NA | NA | TGTGCCAGCAGTTCCTTTAGGGGGAATCAGCCCCAGCATTTT | CASSSFRGNQPQHF
TRBJ2-3 | TRBV9 | NA | TRBD2 | TGTGCCAGCAGCGTAGTGGGACTAGCGGGAACAGATACGCAGTATTTT | CASSVVGLAGTDTQYF
TRBJ2-7 | TRBV2 | once | TRBD1 | TGTGCCAGCGGCGGGGACAGGGACGAGCAGTACTTC | CASGGDRDEQYF
TRBJ1-6 | TRBV21-1 | NA | NA | TGTGCCAGCAGCAAAAGAAGTATACCCTACGGACACCTTAATTCACCCCTCCACTTT | CASSKRSIPYGHLNSPLHF
TRBJ2-5 | TRBV29-1 | NA | NA | TGCAGCGTAACCACCCCAGGTACAGTTCAAGAGACCCAGTACTTC | CSVTTPGTVQETQYF
TRBJ1-4 | TRBV25-1 | NA | NA | TGTGCCAGCAGTGAGTCGGGGAGGGATGAAAAACTGTTTTTT | CASSESGRDEKLFF
TRBJ1-1 | TRBV15 | NA | TRBD1 | TGTGCCACCAGCAGGCAGGGACAGGGCGGCCAGAACACTGAAGCTTTCTTT | CATSRQGQGGQNTEAFF
TRBJ2-5 | TRBV7-9 | NA | NA | TGTGCCAGCAGCTTAGGTCAACCACGGGGAGAGACCCAGTACTTC | CASSLGQPRGETQYF
TRBJ2-2 | TRBV5-6 | NA | TRBD1 | TGTGGGGACAGGGTTGGGACCGGGGAGCTGTTTTTT | CGDRVGTGELFF
TRBJ1-2 | TRBV30 | NA | NA | TGTGCCTGGAGTACCGGCAGGTACTATGGCTACACCTTC | CAWSTGRYYGYTF
TRBJ1-2 | TRBV15 | NA | NA | TGTGCCACCAGCAGAGATCGGACAACTTATGGCTACACCTTC | CATSRDRTTYGYTF
TRBJ1-1 | TRBV6-1 | once | TRBD1 | TGTGCCAGCAGTGAAGTGGGGACAGATGAAGCTTTCTTT | CASSEVGTDEAFF
TRBJ1-3 | TRBV9 | NA | NA | TGTGCCAGCAGCCGCACAGGGTCCTCTGGAAACACCATATATTTT | CASSRTGSSGNTIYF
TRBJ1-5 | TRBV19 | NA | TRBD1 | TGTGCCAGTACGACAGGGTTCAATCAGCCCCAGCATTTT | CASTTGFNQPQHF
TRBJ1-1 | TRBV13 | NA | NA | TGTGCCAGCAGCCCCCCAGAGAACACTGAAGCTTTCTTT | CASSPPENTEAFF